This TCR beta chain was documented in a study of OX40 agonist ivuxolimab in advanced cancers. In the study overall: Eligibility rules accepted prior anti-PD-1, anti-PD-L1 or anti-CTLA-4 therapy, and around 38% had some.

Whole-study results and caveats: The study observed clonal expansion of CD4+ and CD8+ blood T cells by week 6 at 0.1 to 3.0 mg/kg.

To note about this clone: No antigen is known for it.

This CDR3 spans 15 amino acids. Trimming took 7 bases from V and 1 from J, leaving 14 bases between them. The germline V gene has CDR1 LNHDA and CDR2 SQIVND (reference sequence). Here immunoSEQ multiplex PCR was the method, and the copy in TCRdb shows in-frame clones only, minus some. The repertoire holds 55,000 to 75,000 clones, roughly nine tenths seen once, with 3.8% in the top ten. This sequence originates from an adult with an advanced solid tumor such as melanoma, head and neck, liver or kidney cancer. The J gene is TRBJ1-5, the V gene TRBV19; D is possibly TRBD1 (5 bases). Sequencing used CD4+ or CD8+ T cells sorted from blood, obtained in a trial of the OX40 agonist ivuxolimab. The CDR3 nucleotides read TGTGCCAGTACCCCCAAAGGGACGAGCAATCAGCCCCAGCATTTT. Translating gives CASTPKGTSNQPQHF.